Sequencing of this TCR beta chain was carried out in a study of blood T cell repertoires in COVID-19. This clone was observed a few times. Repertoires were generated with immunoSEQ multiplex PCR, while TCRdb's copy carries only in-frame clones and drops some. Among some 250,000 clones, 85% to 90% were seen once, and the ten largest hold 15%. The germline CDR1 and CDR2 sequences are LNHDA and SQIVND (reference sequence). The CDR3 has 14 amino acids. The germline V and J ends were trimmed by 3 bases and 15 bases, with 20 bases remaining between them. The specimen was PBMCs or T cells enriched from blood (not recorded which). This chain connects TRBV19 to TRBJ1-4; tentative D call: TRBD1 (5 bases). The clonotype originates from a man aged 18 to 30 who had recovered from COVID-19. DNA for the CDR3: TGTGCCAGTAGTATCGTCCAGGGTAGAGAAGCTTTGTTTTTT. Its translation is CASSIVQGREALFF.